These 14 T cell receptor beta chains came from one sample sequenced in a study of vaccination effects on CD4 cells after COVID-19. Assay: immunoSEQ multiplex PCR; the TCRdb copy retains only in-frame clones and omits some. This table has fewer than 40,000 clones, almost 85% appearing once. Their specific antigens are unknown. CD4+ T cells specific for antigen were expanded with viral peptide pools by the ViraFEST assay before sequencing. Scientists isolated CD4+ T cells after a roughly 10-day culture period ended. It was two doses of either the BNT162b2 or mRNA-1273 vaccine that participants received. The specimen comprised CD4+ T cells from PBMCs cultured with HCoV-NL63 spike peptides, sampled after COVID-19 vaccination. These receptors all come from a human donor who received a COVID-19 vaccine. Some clones in this sample may be carry-over from other donors' samples.

The CDR3 reads CASSAQGLGTDTQYF. CDR3 coding DNA: TGTGCCAGCAGTGCGCAGGGGCTGGGGACAGATACGCAGTATTTT. The chain couples TRBV2 to TRBJ2-3, with a possible D match to TRBD1 (6 bases). This CDR3 has 15 residues. Germline CDR1 and CDR2: SNHLY and FYNNEI. The V and J ends lost 4 bases and 3 bases respectively, with 14 bases between them. The full variable domain, its missing parts supplied by reference TRBV2 and TRBJ2-3, is EPEVTQTPSHQVTQMGQEVILRCVPISNHLYFYWYRQILGQKVEFLVSFYNNEISEKSEIFDDQFSVERPDGSNFTLKIRSTKLEDSAMYFCASSAQGLGTDTQYFGPGTRLTVL.

V is TRBV10-3 and J is TRBJ1-4, with 7 bases aligning to TRBD1. The germline gives CDR1 ENHRY, CDR2 SYGVKD. CDR3 size: 15 residues. J lost 3 bases, V lost 3 bases, and 4 bases had no gene match. For the CDR3, the DNA is TGTGCCATCAGTGATAGTACAGGGGCTAATGAAAAACTGTTTTTT. It translates to CAISDSTGANEKLFF.

The chain links TRBV7-2 to TRBJ2-2; TRBD2 matches at 9 bases. With 6 bases clipped from V and 2 bases from J, the junction kept 4 bases outside the gene matches. This CDR3 has 15 amino acids. Germline V gene lookup returns CDR1 SGHTA and CDR2 FQGNSA. CDR3 sequence: CASRIAGANTGELFF. The DNA of the CDR3 is TGTGCCAGCAGAATAGCGGGGGCCAACACCGGGGAGCTGTTTTTT.

The J gene is TRBJ2-7, the V gene TRBV6-5, with 10 bases identical to TRBD1. The CDR3 covers 13 residues. The junction had 6 bases not matched to a gene; V was cut back by 8 bases and J by 5 bases. In germline, CDR1 is MNHEY, CDR2 SVGAGI. CDR3 loop: CASSGTGAHEQYV. DNA of the CDR3: TGTGCCAGCTCCGGGACAGGGGCCCACGAGCAGTACGTC.

This clone has just one count. The rearrangement links TRBV3-1 (or the pseudogene TRBV3-2) to TRBJ2-5; the D is unclear. CDR3 length: 12 residues. V lost 0 bases and J lost 6, with 5 bases in between. Looked up from germline, CDR1 is LGHDT and CDR2 is YNNKEL (reference sequence). DNA of the CDR3: TGTGCCAGCAGCCAAGATTGGCAGACCCAGTACTTC. It specifies CASSQDWQTQYF.

The chain is built from TRBV4-2 and TRBJ1-2; tentatively, D is TRBD1 (5 bases). Trimming shortened V by 1 base and J by 8 bases, and 14 bases separated the two germline ends. This CDR3 is 14 amino acids long. Germline V gene sequence: CDR1 LGHNA, CDR2 YNFKEQ. The CDR3 reads CASSQVQGAGGYTF. DNA of the CDR3: TGTGCCAGCAGCCAAGTCCAGGGTGCGGGAGGCTACACCTTC.

J is TRBJ2-5 and V is TRBV24-1; 12 nucleotides align to TRBD1. With 3 bases clipped from V and 2 bases from J, the junction kept 9 bases outside the gene matches. CDR3 length: 18 amino acids. Germline V gene sequence: CDR1 KGHDR, CDR2 SFDVKD. The CDR3 reads CATSDSKPGQGAQETQYF. CDR3 coding DNA: TGTGCCACCAGTGATAGCAAGCCGGGACAGGGGGCACAAGAGACCCAGTACTTC.

This rearrangement joins TRBV14 to TRBJ1-4, with a weak D call TRBD1 (5 bases). The CDR3 spans 15 residues. V lost 5 bases to trimming and J lost 5 bases, with 15 bases between them. CDR1 is SGHDN and CDR2 is FVKESK in the germline V gene. CDR3 sequence reads: CASSEAGVGNEKLFF. The CDR3 DNA follows: TGTGCCAGCAGCGAAGCGGGGGTGGGGAATGAAAAACTGTTTTTT.

The rearrangement joins TRBV2 to TRBJ1-5, with TRBD1 as a possible D gene (6 bases). V gave up 6 bases and J gave up 4 bases, with 10 bases separating them. CDR1 is SNHLY, CDR2 FYNNEI, per germline. CDR3 size: 13 residues. The CDR3 region is CASSPGENQPQHF. In nucleotides, the CDR3 is TGTGCCAGCAGCCCAGGGGAAAATCAGCCCCAGCATTTT.

The chain has TRBV6-5 and TRBJ2-2; D unclear. V was pared by 2 bases and J by 5 bases, with 6 bases between. Germline-derived CDR1 and CDR2 are MNHEY and SVGAGI. This CDR3 is 13 amino acids long. For the CDR3, the DNA is TGTGCCAGCAGTTACGTGGGAACCGGGGAGCTGTTTTTT. Protein sequence: CASSYVGTGELFF.

This rearrangement joins TRBV7-2 to TRBJ2-4; TRBD2 might be the D (6 bases). Germline CDR1 is SGHTA and CDR2 is FQGNSA. CDR3 size: 14 residues. Trimming took 5 bases from V and 5 from J, leaving 13 bases between them. The CDR3 nucleotides are TGTGCCAGCAGCCCCAGGACGGGAGAAAACATTCAGTACTTC. The encoded protein is CASSPRTGENIQYF.

V is TRBV5-4 and J is TRBJ1-1; 8 bases map to TRBD1. The CDR3 contains 14 residues. With V trimmed by 5 bases and J by 1 base, 4 bases remained unmatched. Germline CDR1 and CDR2: SGHNT and YYREEE (reference sequence). In nucleotides, the CDR3 is TGTGCCAGCAGTTACGACAGGGGGAACACTGAAGCTTTCTTT. Residues: CASSYDRGNTEAFF. Drawing the rest from reference TRBV5-4 and TRBJ1-1, the complete variable domain is ETGVTQSPTHLIKTRGQQVTLRCSSQSGHNTVSWYQQALGQGPQFIFQYYREEENGRGNFPPRFSGLQFPNYSSELNVNALELDDSALYLCASSYDRGNTEAFFGQGTRLTVV.

In its sample, this clone was seen a few times. This chain links TRBV4-1 with TRBJ2-2; the D gene is possibly TRBD2 (6 bases). Germline assignment: CDR1 MGHRA and CDR2 YSYEKL. The germline V and J ends were trimmed by 1 base and 4 bases, with 13 bases remaining between them. This CDR3 contains 16 residues. Here the CDR3 reads CASSQGRGMVTGELFF. The CDR3 bases are TGCGCCAGCAGCCAAGGGAGGGGCATGGTCACCGGGGAGCTGTTTTTT.

This clone has only a few counts. The J gene is TRBJ2-6, the V gene TRBV9, with D possibly matching TRBD2 (5 bases). V was clipped by 2 bases and J by 4 bases, with 16 bases between them. The CDR3 runs 17 residues. Germline CDR1 SGDLS, CDR2 YYNGEE. CDR3 sequence reads: CASSVGPLPGGANVLTF. DNA for the CDR3: TGTGCCAGCAGCGTCGGACCTCTTCCGGGGGGGGCCAACGTCCTGACTTTC.